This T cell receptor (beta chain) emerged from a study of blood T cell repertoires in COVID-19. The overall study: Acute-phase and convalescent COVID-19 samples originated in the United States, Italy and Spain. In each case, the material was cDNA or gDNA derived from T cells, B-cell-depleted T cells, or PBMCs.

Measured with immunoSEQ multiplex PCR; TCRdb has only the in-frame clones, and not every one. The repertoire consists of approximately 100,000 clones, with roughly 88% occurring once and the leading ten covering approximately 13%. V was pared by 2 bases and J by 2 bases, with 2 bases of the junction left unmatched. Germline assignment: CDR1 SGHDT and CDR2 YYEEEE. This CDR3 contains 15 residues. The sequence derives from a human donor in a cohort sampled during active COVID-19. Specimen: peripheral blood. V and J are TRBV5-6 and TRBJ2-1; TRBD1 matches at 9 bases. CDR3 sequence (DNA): TGTGCCAGCAGCTTTGGGACAGGGACCTACAATGAGCAGTTCTTC. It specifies CASSFGTGTYNEQFF. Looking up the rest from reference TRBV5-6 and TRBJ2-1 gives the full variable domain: DAGVTQSPTHLIKTRGQQVTLRCSPKSGHDTVSWYQQALGQGPQFIFQYYEEEERQRGNFPDRFSGHQFPNYSSELNVNALLLGDSALYLCASSFGTGTYNEQFFGPGTRLTVL.